Sequencing of this TCR beta chain was carried out in a study of regulatory T cells in long-lasting Graves disease. Study-level results: Less diverse TCR repertoires were seen in persistent Graves' patients than in newly diagnosed ones. TRBV28, TRBJ1-2 and TRBJ2-5 were segments that persistent disease favored.

Germline CDR1 and CDR2: SQVTM and ANQGSEA. Trimming removed 5 bases from V and 5 bases from J, with 18 bases in between. The CDR3 is 14 residues long. The time point: newly diagnosed GD, antithyroid drugs for less than 3 months. Extracted RNA from PBMCs served as the source of the TCR library. The TCR beta library used iRepertoire HTBI primers with Arm-PCR amplification of CDR3. MiXCR was run by TCRdb on the multiplex PCR reads, yielding one entry per CDR3 protein. There are hundreds of thousands of distinct CDR3 sequences in the sample; about 16% occur only once, and 20% to 30% lies in the top ten. This clonotype was found many times. Its antigen is undetermined. The same data also contributed to another study, on T cells in Graves' hyperthyroidism and ophthalmopathy. This second report adds: A set of HTBI primers served as the primers for a first-round RT-PCR of the TCR CDR3. Peripheral blood also featured most of the thyroid clonotypes expanded above 0.001.

Sequencing used peripheral blood mononuclear cells (PBMCs), obtained at new diagnosis, from a patient treated with antithyroid drugs. The TCR was taken from a woman aged 35-60 years with Graves disease. The chain combines TRBV29-1 with TRBJ2-5, with a tentative D call TRBD2 (6 bases). CDR3 sequence: CSVTTVGGRETQYF. CDR3 bases: TGCAGCGTTACGACAGTGGGAGGTCGGGAGACCCAGTACTTC.